The 21 T cell receptor beta chains below come from one sample, sequenced in a study of T cell responses to AZD1222 COVID-19 vaccine (dated by TCRdb to the early 2020s). Libraries were made using the immunoSEQ multiplex PCR assay. Imported from immuneACCESS, the table was reduced by TCRdb to in-frame sequences with V and J called. These copies leave out some clones; in studies compared against another copy, an unresolved V gene accounts for under half, and the cause of the remainder is not known. This sample is represented by 150,000 to 200,000 clones; 92% of them were singletons. 1% to 1.5% of the sample belongs to the ten largest clones. Reading the label with the study, this specimen's time point is: about 28 days (+/-7) after the second vaccine dose. Sequences were derived from peripheral blood, sampled 28 days after the second AZD1222 dose. These receptors were collected from an adult who received the AZD1222 COVID-19 vaccine.

The rearrangement joins TRBV7-9 to TRBJ2-5, with D perhaps matching TRBD1 (6 bases). V lost 5 bases to trimming and J lost 5 bases, with 15 bases between them. CDR3 length equals 14 residues. Per germline, CDR1 SEHNR and CDR2 FQNEAQ (reference sequence). DNA for the CDR3: TGTGCCAGCAGCCGGGGAACAGGGCGGGAGACCCAGTACTTC. Protein: CASSRGTGRETQYF.

The chain uses TRBV19 and TRBJ1-1, with D unresolved. This CDR3 is built from 13 residues. V was trimmed by 1 base and J by 4 bases, leaving 7 bases between them. Germline loops: CDR1 LNHDA, CDR2 SQIVND (reference sequence). CDR3 bases: TGTGCCAGTAGTATAGGGCAGGCCACTGAAGCTTTCTTT. Protein: CASSIGQATEAFF.

The table lists this clone with a few counts. This chain links TRBV11-1 with TRBJ1-1; the match to TRBD1 covers 7 bases. Germline trimming cut 6 bases from V and 0 bases from J; bases unmatched to any gene: 4. This CDR3 is 14 amino acids long. In germline, CDR1 is SGHAT, CDR2 FQDESV (reference sequence). The CDR3 loop is CASRPGTVNTEAFF. CDR3 bases: TGTGCCAGCAGGCCAGGGACAGTGAACACTGAAGCTTTCTTT.

This chain links TRBV30 with TRBJ1-1, with D maybe TRBD1 (5 bases). The CDR3 consists of 14 residues. Germline V gene lookup returns CDR1 GTSNPN and CDR2 SVGIG (reference sequence). The V end was cut by 0 bases, the J end by 4 bases, with 12 bases between. The CDR3 protein is CAWSVLTVGTEAFF. The CDR3 DNA is TGTGCCTGGAGTGTACTGACAGTAGGCACTGAAGCTTTCTTT.

V gene TRBV4-2 combines with J gene TRBJ2-7, with TRBD1 as a possible D gene (5 bases). CDR1 is LGHNA and CDR2 is YNFKEQ in the germline V gene. V lost 0 bases and J 2 bases, leaving 14 bases between the germline ends. The CDR3 spans 16 residues. The CDR3 loop reads CASSQDLRTSAYEQYF. CDR3 in DNA: TGTGCCAGCAGCCAAGATTTGAGGACATCAGCCTACGAGCAGTACTTC.

This clone was observed a few times. The chain employs TRBV6-5 and TRBJ2-2, with D perhaps matching TRBD2 (6 bases). The CDR3 consists of 13 residues. Germline assignment: CDR1 MNHEY and CDR2 SVGAGI. The V and J ends lost 10 bases and 1 base respectively, with 10 bases between them. This chain's CDR3 is CATRGENTGELFF. In DNA form, the CDR3 reads TGTGCCACCCGCGGGGAGAACACCGGGGAGCTGTTTTTT.

This clone was counted between two and nine times. The chain employs TRBV18 and TRBJ2-7; no clear D gene. V was pared by 0 bases and J by 6 bases, with 15 bases between. In germline, CDR1 is KGHSH, CDR2 LQKENI. The CDR3 totals 15 residues. In DNA, the CDR3 is TGTGCCAGCTCACCACCCGGGCCCAGTCGCTCCGAGCAGTACTTC. This codes for CASSPPGPSRSEQYF.

V and J are TRBV11-2 and TRBJ1-1; D gene ambiguous. The CDR3 has 12 amino acids. V lost 1 base and J 11 bases, leaving 11 bases between the germline ends. Germline V gives CDR1 SGHAT, CDR2 FQNNGV. The CDR3 is CASSLGASSAFF. For the CDR3, the DNA is TGTGCCAGCAGCTTAGGTGCTTCGTCGGCTTTCTTT.

J is TRBJ2-1 and V is TRBV12-3 or TRBV12-4; D is uncertain. There are 13 residues in the CDR3. V was cut by 2 bases and J by 8 bases, with 10 bases left in between. The CDR3 region has the DNA TGTGCCAGCAGTTTAAAGAGGCAAGATGAGCAGTTCTTC. Translated, it gives CASSLKRQDEQFF.

The table lists this clone with a few counts. The V call is TRBV4-1, the J call TRBJ2-7; the match to TRBD2 covers 7 bases. Germline trimming cut 0 bases from V and 3 bases from J; bases unmatched to any gene: 5. The germline V gene has CDR1 MGHRA and CDR2 YSYEKL. This CDR3 contains 15 residues. In DNA, the CDR3 is TGCGCCAGCAGCCAAGAACCAGGGAGGGTCTACGAGCAGTACTTC. This sequence encodes CASSQEPGRVYEQYF.

CDR3 loop: CASRGASGNTIYF. CDR3 sequence (DNA): TGTGCCAGCAGGGGCGCCTCTGGAAACACCATATATTTT. This sequence joins TRBV2 and TRBJ1-3; D uncertain. Germline V gene lookup returns CDR1 SNHLY and CDR2 FYNNEI. The CDR3 extends over 13 amino acids. V was cut by 6 bases and J by 0 bases, with 6 bases left in between. The variable domain in full, with the rest retrieved from reference TRBV2 and TRBJ1-3, is EPEVTQTPSHQVTQMGQEVILRCVPISNHLYFYWYRQILGQKVEFLVSFYNNEISEKSEIFDDQFSVERPDGSNFTLKIRSTKLEDSAMYFCASRGASGNTIYFGEGSWLTVV.

DNA for the CDR3: TGTGCCAGCAGTTTGTCGCAGGGGGCGAATGGCTACACCTTC. Residues: CASSLSQGANGYTF. The chain couples TRBV27 to TRBJ1-2, with TRBD1 matching 8 bases. Germline assignment: CDR1 MNHEY and CDR2 SMNVEV (reference sequence). CDR3 length equals 14 residues. V lost 3 bases and J lost 6; bases outside the gene matches: 6.

The chain combines TRBV10-3 with TRBJ2-2, with D perhaps TRBD2 (5 bases). With 11 bases removed from V and 6 bases from J, the gap between germline ends came to 13 bases. In germline, CDR1 is ENHRY, CDR2 SYGVKD. The CDR3 extends over 12 amino acids. CDR3 in DNA: TGTGCCGCCTCCCGGGGATCCGGGGAGCTGTTTTTT. It codes for CAASRGSGELFF.

The chain couples TRBV29-1 to TRBJ1-3; possible D gene TRBD1, 6 bases. Germline V CDR1 and CDR2: SQVTM, ANQGSEA. V dropped 6 bases and J dropped 8 bases, with 14 bases sitting between them. There are 12 residues in the CDR3. CDR3 region: CSVYRVEDTIYF. Written as DNA, the CDR3 is TGCAGCGTGTACAGGGTTGAGGACACCATATATTTT.

V is TRBV5-4 and J is TRBJ2-7; tentatively, D is TRBD2 (5 bases). Germline assignment: CDR1 SGHNT and CDR2 YYREEE (reference sequence). Trimming removed 4 bases at V and 3 bases at J, with 11 bases between. The CDR3 has 13 residues. The CDR3 spells CASSGRGSYEQYF. The CDR3 region has the DNA TGTGCCAGCAGCGGCCGGGGAAGCTACGAGCAGTACTTC.

J is TRBJ1-3 and V is TRBV5-1, with D possibly matching TRBD1 (5 bases). Trimming cost V 4 bases and J 3 bases, with 11 bases left between them. Germline CDR1 and CDR2: SGHRS and YFSETQ. The CDR3 runs to 14 residues. This CDR3 reads CASSRGTGGNTIYF. In nucleotides, the CDR3 is TGCGCCAGCAGCAGAGGGACGGGTGGAAACACCATATATTTT.

The chain recombines TRBV5-1 with TRBJ2-7; TRBD1 is a possible D gene (7 bases). This CDR3 contains 15 residues. The V end was cut by 0 bases, the J end by 0 bases, with 10 bases between. The germline CDR1 and CDR2 sequences are SGHRS and YFSETQ. CDR3 sequence (DNA): TGCGCCAGCAGCTTGGGCGGGACAGCCTCCTACGAGCAGTACTTC. Protein product: CASSLGGTASYEQYF.

J is TRBJ2-5 and V is TRBV24-1, with 8 bases identical to TRBD1. Germline loops: CDR1 KGHDR, CDR2 SFDVKD. The junction had 6 bases not matched to a gene; V was cut back by 3 bases and J by 4 bases. This CDR3 spans 15 amino acids. The CDR3 coding sequence is TGTGCCACCAGTGATCTGACAGGGGTTGGAGAGACCCAGTACTTC. It codes for CATSDLTGVGETQYF.

This chain links TRBV9 with TRBJ2-2; D is unclear. Per germline, CDR1 SGDLS and CDR2 YYNGEE. The CDR3 loop spans 12 amino acids. The germline V and J ends were trimmed by 2 bases and 4 bases, with 3 bases remaining between them. Written as DNA, the CDR3 is TGTGCCAGCAGCGTCCTCACCGGGGAGCTGTTTTTT. It translates to CASSVLTGELFF.

This clone appeared once. The rearrangement links TRBV15 to TRBJ1-5; the D is unclear. Germline loops: CDR1 LNHNV, CDR2 YYDKDF (reference sequence). V dropped 0 bases and J dropped 6 bases, with 12 bases sitting between them. The CDR3 is made up of 15 amino acids. The DNA for the CDR3 is TGTGCCACCAGCAGAGATAGGTCCGTTAGTCAGCCCCAGCATTTT. Its translation is CATSRDRSVSQPQHF.

This chain connects TRBV7-9 to TRBJ2-3; 11 positions agree with TRBD2. Unmatched junction bases numbered 5, after V lost 1 base and J lost 5 bases. The CDR3 totals 16 residues. Germline values: CDR1 SEHNR, CDR2 FQNEAQ (reference sequence). The CDR3 sequence is CASSLVTSGNRDTQYF. DNA for the CDR3: TGTGCCAGCAGCTTAGTGACTAGCGGGAACAGAGATACGCAGTATTTT.